These 27 T cell receptor beta chains were sequenced from one sample in a study of T cell changes during pregnancy in multiple sclerosis. Profiling relied on immunoSEQ multiplex PCR, and the TCRdb table lists in-frame clones only, not all of them. The sample shows 41,000 or so clones, 90% of them seen only once. The input for sequencing was CD8+ T cells from peripheral blood mononuclear cells, taken in the third trimester of pregnancy. The receptor set was obtained from a female donor with multiple sclerosis, enrolled in a pregnancy study.

The chain is built from TRBV11-1 and TRBJ2-7; 11 bases agree with TRBD2. J lost 5 bases, V lost 3 bases, and 3 bases had no gene match. Germline CDR1 and CDR2: SGHAT and FQDESV (reference sequence). CDR3 length: 14 amino acids. CDR3: CASSFGLAGDEQYF. DNA of the CDR3: TGTGCCAGCAGCTTTGGACTAGCGGGCGACGAGCAGTACTTC.

This rearrangement joins TRBV5-6 to TRBJ2-5; 7 bases align to TRBD1. J lost 3 bases, V lost 4 bases, and 12 bases had no gene match. CDR3 length: 16 amino acids. Per germline, CDR1 SGHDT and CDR2 YYEEEE. The CDR3 nucleotides read TGTGCCAGCAGCGTCCTGGGACAGAATATCGAAGAGACCCAGTACTTC. Its translation is CASSVLGQNIEETQYF.

This clone showed up just once. This sequence joins TRBV13 and TRBJ2-5; perhaps TRBD2 as D (5 bases). This CDR3 spans 14 amino acids. The V gene's germline CDR1 is PRHDT and CDR2 FYEKMQ (reference sequence). Trimming took 7 bases from V and 3 from J, leaving 15 bases between them. CDR3 coding DNA: TGTGCCAGCACCCCCCCCAGCGGAGAAGAGACCCAGTACTTC. It yields the protein CASTPPSGEETQYF.

The CDR3 loop is CASSISAGRNTIYF. As DNA, the CDR3 is TGTGCCAGCAGTATCAGTGCAGGCCGAAACACCATATATTTT. This chain connects TRBV5-6 to TRBJ1-3, with no clear D. V dropped 5 bases and J dropped 5 bases, with 14 bases sitting between them. Germline loops: CDR1 SGHDT, CDR2 YYEEEE. This CDR3 contains 14 residues.

V and J are TRBV28 and TRBJ1-5; the match to TRBD1 covers 8 bases. Germline V gene lookup returns CDR1 MDHEN and CDR2 SYDVKM. The CDR3 is 13 residues long. Unmatched junction bases numbered 9, after V lost 10 bases and J lost 7 bases. CDR3 amino acids: CATQDRVSQPQHF. Written as DNA, the CDR3 is TGTGCCACTCAGGACAGGGTGAGCCAGCCCCAGCATTTT.

The chain uses TRBV28 and TRBJ1-2; 9 bases agree with TRBD1. Germline V gives CDR1 MDHEN, CDR2 SYDVKM. V shed 4 bases and J 2 bases; nucleotides not matched to a gene: 8. The CDR3 spans 16 residues. DNA of the CDR3: TGTGCCAGCAGTTCTATATACGGACAGGGGAACTATGGCTACACCTTC. Its translation is CASSSIYGQGNYGYTF.

J is TRBJ2-1 and V is TRBV7-8; D is uncertain. The germline V gene has CDR1 SGHVS and CDR2 FQNEAQ. Deletions cut 5 bases from V and 0 bases from J, with 14 bases between. The CDR3 has 16 amino acids. The CDR3 nucleotides read TGTGCCAGCAGCCCCGGAGACGGCAGCTCCTACAATGAGCAGTTCTTC. Its translation is CASSPGDGSSYNEQFF.

The chain recombines TRBV4-3 with TRBJ1-1; D gene uncertain. Trimming cost V 3 bases and J 5 bases, with 16 bases left between them. This CDR3 has 15 residues. The V gene's germline CDR1 is LGHNA and CDR2 YSLEER. The CDR3 DNA reads TGCGCCAGCAGCCATCGCGCGACTATCCCAACTGAAGCTTTCTTT. This encodes CASSHRATIPTEAFF.

The CDR3 loop reads CASSSDREEDEQYF. The CDR3 DNA is TGTGCCAGCAGCTCGGACAGGGAGGAAGACGAGCAGTACTTC. The rearrangement links TRBV5-6 to TRBJ2-7, with TRBD1 identical over 8 bases. V lost 3 bases and J lost 5; bases outside the gene matches: 7. The CDR3 consists of 14 residues. Germline CDR1 is SGHDT and CDR2 is YYEEEE. Complete variable domain (other parts from reference TRBV5-6 and TRBJ2-7): DAGVTQSPTHLIKTRGQQVTLRCSPKSGHDTVSWYQQALGQGPQFIFQYYEEEERQRGNFPDRFSGHQFPNYSSELNVNALLLGDSALYLCASSSDREEDEQYFGPGTRLTVT.

The chain links TRBV11-2 to TRBJ1-2; perhaps TRBD1 as D (5 bases). Per germline, CDR1 SGHAT and CDR2 FQNNGV. The CDR3 totals 14 residues. V lost 0 bases and J lost 4, with 9 bases in between. The CDR3 is CASSLDGQGYGYTF. In nucleotides, the CDR3 is TGTGCCAGCAGCTTAGATGGCCAGGGCTATGGCTACACCTTC.

This sequence joins TRBV5-5 and TRBJ1-1; 7 nucleotides align to TRBD1. This CDR3 has 14 amino acids. The V gene's germline CDR1 is SGHKS and CDR2 YYEKEE (reference sequence). Unmatched junction bases numbered 3, after V lost 0 bases and J lost 4 bases. The CDR3 sequence is CASSLGGGGTEAFF. The CDR3, as DNA: TGTGCCAGCAGCTTGGGAGGGGGCGGCACTGAAGCTTTCTTT.

The chain links TRBV13 to TRBJ2-1; TRBD2 aligns across 7 bases. The CDR3 is 15 residues long. Trimming cost V 0 bases and J 9 bases; bases outside gene matches: 8. Germline values: CDR1 PRHDT, CDR2 FYEKMQ (reference sequence). The CDR3, as DNA: TGTGCCAGCAGCTTAGGAGTAGCGGGTAGTGTTGAGCAGTTCTTC. It yields the protein CASSLGVAGSVEQFF.

J is TRBJ2-1 and V is TRBV7-6; 7 bases align to TRBD2. J lost 4 bases, V lost 5 bases, and 8 bases had no gene match. CDR3 length equals 15 residues. Germline V gives CDR1 SGHVS, CDR2 FNYEAQ. DNA for the CDR3: TGTGCCAGCAGCCCCCGGCTAGCGGATTACAATGAGCAGTTCTTC. Residues: CASSPRLADYNEQFF.

V gene TRBV9 combines with J gene TRBJ2-7; weak D call: TRBD2 (5 bases). Germline V gives CDR1 SGDLS, CDR2 YYNGEE. This CDR3 has 14 residues. The germline V and J ends were trimmed by 3 bases and 0 bases, with 10 bases remaining between them. In DNA, the CDR3 is TGTGCCAGCAGCGCCGGACTTTCCTCCTACGAGCAGTACTTC. It is translated as CASSAGLSSYEQYF.

The V and J genes are TRBV4-2 and TRBJ2-1; D is unresolved. The V end was cut by 0 bases, the J end by 1 base, with 13 bases between. Germline V gene lookup returns CDR1 LGHNA and CDR2 YNFKEQ. This CDR3 has 17 amino acids. The chain's CDR3 is CASSQEALVTSYNEQFF. For the CDR3, the DNA is TGTGCCAGCAGCCAAGAGGCGCTAGTCACGTCCTACAATGAGCAGTTCTTC.

The V and J genes are TRBV4-2 and TRBJ1-5; no reliable D call. Trimming stripped 2 bases from V and 4 bases from J, with 18 bases between. The length of the CDR3 is 17 residues. CDR1 is LGHNA and CDR2 is YNFKEQ in the germline V gene. DNA of the CDR3: TGTGCCAGCAGCCAAACCGAGGGTTTAGAGGGAAATCAGCCCCAGCATTTT. This sequence encodes CASSQTEGLEGNQPQHF.

The chain combines TRBV27 with TRBJ1-1; perhaps TRBD1 as D (5 bases). The CDR3 has 15 residues. CDR1 is MNHEY and CDR2 is SMNVEV in the germline V gene (reference sequence). The ends were cut back, 0 bases at V and 4 bases at J, with 12 bases in the middle. The CDR3 spells CASSLSAGRGTEAFF. The CDR3, as DNA: TGTGCCAGCAGTTTATCGGCAGGGCGGGGCACTGAAGCTTTCTTT.

The J gene is TRBJ1-5, the V gene TRBV19; tentative D call: TRBD1 (5 bases). CDR3 size: 20 residues. The germline V gene has CDR1 LNHDA and CDR2 SQIVND (reference sequence). Deletions cut 5 bases from V and 0 bases from J, with 26 bases between. The CDR3 DNA follows: TGTGCCAGTAGTGGTCTTATTGGGGCCCTTATAGGTTATAGCAATCAGCCCCAGCATTTT. This codes for CASSGLIGALIGYSNQPQHF.

This chain links TRBV30 with TRBJ1-5; TRBD1 might be the D (5 bases). This CDR3 is built from 14 residues. Germline loops: CDR1 GTSNPN, CDR2 SVGIG (reference sequence). V lost 4 bases to trimming and J lost 3 bases, with 13 bases between them. CDR3 bases: TGTGCCTGGATGGGCCAGGGTCTCAATCAGCCCCAGCATTTT. Translating it yields CAWMGQGLNQPQHF.

The chain carries TRBV2 and TRBJ1-6; a weak D match, TRBD1 (5 bases). The CDR3 length is 17 residues. V lost 6 bases and J 5 bases, leaving 20 bases between the germline ends. Germline CDR1 reads SNHLY; CDR2 reads FYNNEI. In DNA, the CDR3 is TGTGCCAGCAGCGATGGGCAGGGATCCGCGGATAATTCACCCCTCCACTTT. Protein: CASSDGQGSADNSPLHF. The variable domain in full, with the rest retrieved from reference TRBV2 and TRBJ1-6, is EPEVTQTPSHQVTQMGQEVILRCVPISNHLYFYWYRQILGQKVEFLVSFYNNEISEKSEIFDDQFSVERPDGSNFTLKIRSTKLEDSAMYFCASSDGQGSADNSPLHFGNGTRLTVT.

The chain has TRBV9 and TRBJ2-1, with TRBD2 identical over 7 bases. Germline V gives CDR1 SGDLS, CDR2 YYNGEE. This CDR3 spans 14 amino acids. V trimming: 5 bases; J trimming: 8 bases; junction bases outside the gene matches: 10. In nucleotides, the CDR3 is TGTGCCAGCAGTGCGGGAGCCTCTACGTATGAGCAGTTCTTC. Protein sequence: CASSAGASTYEQFF.

The V and J genes are TRBV27 and TRBJ1-2, with 11 nucleotides matching TRBD1. Germline V lookup: CDR1 MNHEY, CDR2 SMNVEV (reference sequence). J lost 4 bases, V lost 5 bases, and 9 bases had no gene match. The CDR3 consists of 16 residues. CDR3: CASSPGQGEFLYGYTF. CDR3 DNA: TGTGCCAGCAGTCCGGGACAGGGGGAATTTCTCTATGGCTACACCTTC.

This clone was seen only once. The V call is TRBV6-4, the J call TRBJ2-1; 11 bases match TRBD2. Per germline, CDR1 MRHNA and CDR2 SNTAGT. V lost 5 bases to trimming and J lost 4 bases; unmatched junction nucleotides: 4. The CDR3 runs 15 residues. This CDR3 is CASSRLAGGYNEQFF. CDR3 sequence (DNA): TGTGCCAGCAGTCGATTAGCGGGAGGGTACAATGAGCAGTTCTTC.

V is TRBV29-1 and J is TRBJ1-1, with 7 bases that match TRBD1. This CDR3 is 15 amino acids long. Germline-derived CDR1 and CDR2 are SQVTM and ANQGSEA. V gave up 3 bases and J gave up 10 bases; unmatched junction bases: 17. The CDR3 nucleotides are TGCAGCGTTGATTTAACTCGACAGGGAGGAACCCCAGCTTTCTTT. The encoded protein is CSVDLTRQGGTPAFF.

The rearrangement joins TRBV11-2 to TRBJ2-7; D ambiguous. The CDR3 is 12 residues long. Trimming removed 5 bases at V and 5 bases at J, with 10 bases between. CDR1 and CDR2 from the germline V gene are SGHAT and FQNNGV. The CDR3 bases are TGTGCCAGCAGCCACGAGCAGGACGAGCAGTACTTC. It yields the protein CASSHEQDEQYF.

This chain connects TRBV18 to TRBJ1-1; D uncertain. Germline lookup yields CDR1 KGHSH and CDR2 LQKENI. V lost 5 bases to trimming and J lost 4 bases, with 11 bases between them. This CDR3 has 13 amino acids. CDR3 loop: CASSLDRGTEAFF. In DNA, the CDR3 is TGTGCCAGCTCATTGGACCGGGGCACTGAAGCTTTCTTT.

V is TRBV27 and J is TRBJ2-1; D is ambiguous. The CDR3 totals 12 residues. Germline CDR1 and CDR2: MNHEY and SMNVEV (reference sequence). V was clipped by 5 bases and J by 6 bases, with 8 bases between them. As DNA, the CDR3 is TGTGCCAGCAGTATGGTCGGCAATGAGCAGTTCTTC. Translated: CASSMVGNEQFF.